Each of the 6 T cell receptor beta chains below was sequenced from the same sample in a study of blood T cell repertoires in COVID-19. Repertoires were generated with immunoSEQ multiplex PCR, while TCRdb's copy carries only in-frame clones and drops some. The repertoire has 100,000 or so clones, around 81% of them found once; the top ten carry around a tenth. Sequencing was performed on peripheral blood. These receptor sequences come from a woman aged 70-85 years with acute or convalescent COVID-19.

The chain couples TRBV5-1 to TRBJ2-1; TRBD1 aligns across 8 bases. CDR1 and CDR2 (germline): SGHRS, YFSETQ. The J segment lost 12 bases and the V segment lost 2 bases, leaving 13 bases of the junction unmatched. The CDR3 has 15 residues. The CDR3 region is CASSLGQGALTGQFF. In DNA form, the CDR3 reads TGCGCCAGCAGCTTAGGACAGGGTGCCCTCACGGGGCAGTTCTTC.

This chain uses TRBV6-5 with TRBJ1-1; possible D gene TRBD1, 5 bases. Trimming took 8 bases from V and 8 from J, leaving 21 bases between them. The CDR3 covers 14 residues. Germline V CDR1 and CDR2: MNHEY, SVGAGI. Here the CDR3 DNA reads TGTGCCAGCGACCGGGTGGGGCTCCTTGGGGAAGCTTTCTTT. Translation gives CASDRVGLLGEAFF.

The chain joins TRBV24-1 to TRBJ2-3; tentative D call: TRBD2 (5 bases). V lost 5 bases and J lost 0, with 11 bases in between. Per germline, CDR1 KGHDR and CDR2 SFDVKD. The CDR3 consists of 15 residues. The CDR3 region is CATSGDRGSTDTQYF. The CDR3 DNA reads as TGTGCCACCAGTGGTGATCGGGGAAGCACAGATACGCAGTATTTT.

V and J are TRBV25-1 and TRBJ1-2; D uncertain. The CDR3 has 13 amino acids. Between the trimmed V and J ends, which lost 4 bases and 8 bases, there was a span of 14 bases. CDR1 is MGHDK, CDR2 SYGVNS, per germline. CDR3 in DNA: TGTGCCAGCAGTGGCTTCACTAATGAAGGCTACACCTTC. Translation gives CASSGFTNEGYTF.

This chain links TRBV11-3 with TRBJ1-2, with 9 nucleotides matching TRBD1. Germline V gene data show CDR1 as SGHNT and CDR2 as YENEEA. This CDR3 spans 14 amino acids. The V segment lost 4 bases and the J segment 3 bases; nucleotides outside the gene matches: 3. The CDR3 DNA is TGTGCCAGCAGCTGGGACAGGGTGCACTATGGCTACACCTTC. Its translation: CASSWDRVHYGYTF. The variable domain in full, completed from reference TRBV11-3 and TRBJ1-2, reads EAGVVQSPRYKIIEKKQPVAFWCNPISGHNTLYWYLQNLGQGPELLIRYENEEAVDDSQLPKDRFSAERLKGVDSTLKIQPAELGDSAVYLCASSWDRVHYGYTFGSGTRLTVV.

This clone was seen only a few times. The rearrangement joins TRBV6-5 to TRBJ1-5, with 8 bases that match TRBD1. After removal of 6 bases from V and 5 bases from J, the junction contained 6 bases not matched to a gene. CDR3 length: 14 residues. CDR1 is MNHEY and CDR2 is SVGAGI in the germline V gene. Here the CDR3 DNA reads TGTGCCAGCAGCCGCAGGGGGCGCGATCAGCCCCAGCATTTT. It is translated as CASSRRGRDQPQHF.